This T cell receptor (beta chain) was captured in a study of lymphopenia after photon versus proton radiotherapy. TCRdb's copy holds only in-frame clones and misses some; the assay was immunoSEQ multiplex PCR. The data show approximately 160,000 clones, 70% to 90% seen once. Trimming took 4 bases from V and 0 from J, leaving 9 bases between them. The germline V gene has CDR1 SNHLY and CDR2 FYNNEI. The CDR3 spans 14 residues. Sequenced material: peripheral blood, taken from a patient treated with photon-based radiotherapy. The TCR comes from a man aged 50-60 years with gastric cancer. This chain joins TRBV2 and TRBJ1-1; D ambiguous. The CDR3, as DNA: TGTGCCAGCAGTGCCAGGAGCTTGAACACTGAAGCTTTCTTT. It translates to CASSARSLNTEAFF. Looking up the rest from reference TRBV2 and TRBJ1-1 gives the full variable domain: EPEVTQTPSHQVTQMGQEVILRCVPISNHLYFYWYRQILGQKVEFLVSFYNNEISEKSEIFDDQFSVERPDGSNFTLKIRSTKLEDSAMYFCASSARSLNTEAFFGQGTRLTVV.